Presented here are 30 T cell receptor beta chains from one specimen sequenced in a study of blood T cell repertoires in COVID-19. TCRdb keeps only in-frame clones here, not all; method: immunoSEQ multiplex PCR. The data show some 150,000 clones, roughly 85% seen once. The specimen sequenced was peripheral blood. The receptors come from a middle-aged man with acute or convalescent COVID-19.

The CDR3 nucleotides are TGTGCCACCAGTGACCCTAAGCACAATGAGCAGTTCTTC. This gives the protein CATSDPKHNEQFF. The rearrangement joins TRBV24-1 to TRBJ2-1; D ambiguous. Trimming took off 4 bases at V and 5 bases at J, with 8 bases between the two ends. This CDR3 is built from 13 residues. The germline V gene encodes CDR1 KGHDR and CDR2 SFDVKD.

The chain has TRBV6-5 and TRBJ1-2; D gene ambiguous. The germline CDR1 and CDR2 sequences are MNHEY and SVGAGI. The CDR3 totals 15 residues. The V end lost 6 bases, the J end lost 1 base, and 15 bases lay between the germline ends. The CDR3 sequence is CASRAGKGLNYGYTF. CDR3 DNA sequence: TGTGCCAGCAGGGCGGGGAAGGGCCTTAACTATGGCTACACCTTC.

CDR3 nucleotides: TGCAGCGTTTATCAGCGGGCGGATAACTATGGCTACACCTTC. Translated: CSVYQRADNYGYTF. The chain recombines TRBV29-1 with TRBJ1-2; D uncertain. The germline V and J ends were trimmed by 5 bases and 1 base, with 14 bases remaining between them. The germline gives CDR1 SQVTM, CDR2 ANQGSEA. The CDR3 length is 14 residues.

The chain couples TRBV5-1 to TRBJ1-1; D is uncertain. V was shortened by 3 bases and J by 4 bases, with 10 bases between the two germline ends. Germline V CDR1 and CDR2: SGHRS, YFSETQ. The CDR3 extends over 13 amino acids. DNA of the CDR3: TGCGCCAGCAGCTCGATAGTCGGCACTGAAGCTTTCTTT. Residues: CASSSIVGTEAFF.

The J gene is TRBJ1-5, the V gene TRBV5-6; 9 bases match TRBD1. Per the germline V gene, CDR1 is SGHDT and CDR2 is YYEEEE. This CDR3 has 18 amino acids. Trimming cost V 6 bases and J 5 bases; bases outside gene matches: 18. CDR3 DNA: TGTGCCAGCACCGTTACCTACGGGACAGGGAGATACCATCAGCCCCAGCATTTT. It specifies CASTVTYGTGRYHQPQHF.

The chain uses TRBV7-9 and TRBJ1-6, with no clear D. The CDR3 runs 14 residues. Germline V gene sequence: CDR1 SEHNR, CDR2 FQNEAQ (reference sequence). V lost 2 bases and J 10 bases, leaving 12 bases between the germline ends. CDR3 amino acids: CASSLSDNISPLHF. CDR3 nucleotides: TGTGCCAGCAGCTTATCCGACAATATCTCACCCCTCCACTTT.

The V call is TRBV10-2, the J call TRBJ1-6; maybe TRBD1 (5 bases). V lost 5 bases and J 10 bases, leaving 12 bases between the germline ends. CDR3 length equals 13 residues. The germline V gene encodes CDR1 WSHSY and CDR2 SAAADI. Here the CDR3 DNA reads TGCGCCAGCAGTCCTGGGGCTGCGTCACCCCTCCACTTT. Translated, it gives CASSPGAASPLHF.

The V and J genes are TRBV3-1 (or the pseudogene TRBV3-2) and TRBJ2-7, with 15 nucleotides matching TRBD2. The trim removed 1 base at V and 6 bases at J, leaving 4 bases unmatched. This CDR3 is built from 16 residues. CDR1 is LGHDT and CDR2 is YNNKEL in the germline V gene (reference sequence). Here the CDR3 DNA reads TGTGCCAGCAGCCAAGGGACTAGCGGGGGGGCTAGCGAGCAGTACTTC. This gives the protein CASSQGTSGGASEQYF.

The J gene is TRBJ2-2, the V gene TRBV5-4; 14 nucleotides align to TRBD2. CDR1 and CDR2 (germline): SGHNT, YYREEE (reference sequence). Unmatched junction bases numbered 2, after V lost 0 bases and J lost 4 bases. The CDR3 covers 17 residues. CDR3 sequence: CASSLGLAGGPTGELFF. CDR3 sequence (DNA): TGTGCCAGCAGCTTGGGACTAGCGGGGGGGCCCACCGGGGAGCTGTTTTTT.

The chain joins TRBV7-2 to TRBJ2-2; 7 nucleotides match TRBD1. The CDR3 loop spans 15 amino acids. J was trimmed by 1 base and V by 5 bases; bases with no gene match: 4. Germline V lookup: CDR1 SGHTA, CDR2 FQGNSA. CDR3 region: CASSPRTGNTGELFF. The CDR3 DNA reads TGTGCCAGCAGCCCCCGGACAGGGAACACCGGGGAGCTGTTTTTT.

The genes are TRBV9 and TRBJ1-1; 7 bases are a match to TRBD1. This CDR3 comprises 13 residues. Trimming cost V 4 bases and J 3 bases; bases outside gene matches: 3. Per the germline V gene, CDR1 is SGDLS and CDR2 is YYNGEE. For the CDR3, the DNA is TGTGCCAGCAGCACCGGGACAGACACTGAAGCTTTCTTT. Its translation: CASSTGTDTEAFF.

CDR3 in DNA: TGTGCCAGCAGTCCAGGGATGGGTCAGCCCCAGCATTTT. Its translation is CASSPGMGQPQHF. This chain connects TRBV6-2 or TRBV6-3 to TRBJ1-5; D is possibly TRBD1 (5 bases). The CDR3 has 13 residues. V lost 5 bases and J 6 bases, leaving 11 bases between the germline ends. CDR1 and CDR2 (germline): MNHEY, SVGEGT.

The rearrangement uses TRBV6-5 and TRBJ1-2, with a weak D call TRBD1 (5 bases). Germline V lookup: CDR1 MNHEY, CDR2 SVGAGI. V lost 5 bases and J 5 bases, leaving 12 bases between the germline ends. This CDR3 is 13 amino acids long. DNA for the CDR3: TGTGCCAGCAGTCCGAGAGACAGATATGGCTACACCTTC. Protein product: CASSPRDRYGYTF.

The chain couples TRBV18 to TRBJ1-1, with D uncertain. V was cut by 2 bases and J by 3 bases, with 13 bases left in between. This CDR3 has 15 amino acids. Per germline, CDR1 KGHSH and CDR2 LQKENI. The CDR3 reads CASSPLEGLDTEAFF. The CDR3 region has the DNA TGTGCCAGCTCACCATTAGAGGGCCTTGACACTGAAGCTTTCTTT.

The V gene is TRBV7-9, the J gene TRBJ2-7, with 7 bases aligning to TRBD1. V was pared by 7 bases and J by 3 bases, with 9 bases of the junction left unmatched. Germline values: CDR1 SEHNR, CDR2 FQNEAQ (reference sequence). The CDR3 extends over 14 amino acids. The CDR3 DNA is TGTGCCAGCACCAACATGGGACAGTTCTACGAGCAGTACTTC. Translated: CASTNMGQFYEQYF.

V and J are TRBV6-5 and TRBJ1-1; TRBD1 aligns across 10 bases. This CDR3 spans 16 amino acids. Germline V CDR1 and CDR2: MNHEY, SVGAGI. J lost 2 bases, V lost 4 bases, and 7 bases had no gene match. In DNA form, the CDR3 reads TGTGCCAGCAGTTCTGGGACAGGGGCTGTTAACACTGAAGCTTTCTTT. Translated, it gives CASSSGTGAVNTEAFF.

V and J are TRBV18 and TRBJ2-7, with 11 bases matching TRBD1. The CDR3 has 13 amino acids. V was pared by 4 bases and J by 6 bases, with 2 bases of the junction left unmatched. The germline CDR1 and CDR2 sequences are KGHSH and LQKENI. The CDR3: CASSRGTGGEQYF. CDR3 sequence (DNA): TGTGCCAGCTCACGCGGGACAGGGGGCGAGCAGTACTTC.

For the CDR3, the DNA is TGTGCCAGTAGTATAGATCCGGGAATAGGAACAGATACGCAGTATTTT. Encoded protein: CASSIDPGIGTDTQYF. J is TRBJ2-3 and V is TRBV19; maybe TRBD2 (5 bases). Germline CDR1 reads LNHDA; CDR2 reads SQIVND (reference sequence). V lost 0 bases to trimming and J lost 3 bases, with 13 bases between them. CDR3 size: 16 residues.

The chain has TRBV30 and TRBJ1-2; TRBD1 matches 8 bases. CDR3 size: 14 residues. Looked up from germline, CDR1 is GTSNPN and CDR2 is SVGIG (reference sequence). The V gene end was trimmed by 4 bases and the J gene end by 10 bases; junction bases not matched to a gene: 14. For the CDR3, the DNA is TGTGCCTGGACGCTTCCGCAGGGGGCGAAAATCTACACCTTC. Amino acid sequence: CAWTLPQGAKIYTF. The variable domain in full, completed from reference TRBV30 and TRBJ1-2, reads SQTIHQWPATLVQPVGSPLSLECTVEGTSNPNLYWYRQAAGRGLQLLFYSVGIGQISSEVPQNLSASRPQDRQFILSSKKLLLSDSGFYLCAWTLPQGAKIYTFGSGTRLTVV.

The chain recombines TRBV3-1 (or the pseudogene TRBV3-2) with TRBJ1-5; D is undetermined. This CDR3 region has 14 residues. Germline CDR1 LGHDT, CDR2 YNNKEL (reference sequence). V shed 3 bases and J shed 2 bases, with 8 bases lying between them. The CDR3 DNA is TGTGCCAGCAGCCAGGAGTGGGGCAATCAGCCCCAGCATTTT. Protein: CASSQEWGNQPQHF.

The chain has TRBV7-3 and TRBJ2-1, with a possible D match to TRBD2 (6 bases). CDR1 is SGHTA and CDR2 is FQGTGA in the germline V gene. Between the trimmed V and J ends, which lost 1 base and 7 bases, there was a span of 20 bases. This CDR3 contains 17 residues. The CDR3 bases are TGTGCCAGCAGCTTAATGGCTACTTCGATCGGGGGAAATGAGCAGTTCTTC. Protein product: CASSLMATSIGGNEQFF.

The DNA for the CDR3 is TGTGCCAGCAGTTCACAGGGCAGGAACGAGCAGTACTTC. Translated, it gives CASSSQGRNEQYF. V usage is TRBV6-5 and J usage is TRBJ2-7; TRBD1 is a possible D gene (6 bases). The length of the CDR3 is 13 residues. From germline, CDR1 is MNHEY and CDR2 SVGAGI. V was pared by 4 bases and J by 5 bases, with 12 bases between.

The J gene is TRBJ2-3, the V gene TRBV29-1; the match to TRBD2 covers 12 bases. V lost 7 bases to trimming and J lost 6 bases; unmatched junction nucleotides: 8. Germline lookup yields CDR1 SQVTM and CDR2 ANQGSEA. CDR3 length equals 14 residues. The DNA for the CDR3 is TGCAGCGCCATACTAGCGGGGGGTGGGGATACGCAGTATTTT. This translates into CSAILAGGGDTQYF.

This clone was detected only a few times. The chain combines TRBV24-1 with TRBJ1-1; TRBD1 aligns across 10 bases. Germline V gene data show CDR1 as KGHDR and CDR2 as SFDVKD. After removal of 7 bases from V and 5 bases from J, the junction contained 6 bases not matched to a gene. This CDR3 has 14 residues. The CDR3 spells CATRPRTGGTEAFF. The CDR3, as DNA: TGTGCCACCAGACCCAGGACAGGGGGGACTGAAGCTTTCTTT.

The CDR3: CASSQDPRGQAGSSYEQYF. Here the CDR3 DNA reads TGTGCCAGCAGCCAAGATCCCAGAGGGCAGGCTGGGAGCTCCTACGAGCAGTACTTC. The chain uses TRBV14 and TRBJ2-7, with TRBD2 as a possible D gene (5 bases). Trimming left V 0 bases short and J 0 bases short, with 21 bases between. The CDR3 runs 19 residues. The V gene's germline CDR1 is SGHDN and CDR2 FVKESK.

The chain combines TRBV24-1 with TRBJ2-7, with D possibly TRBD2 on 5 matching bases. The CDR3 totals 14 residues. Germline CDR1 KGHDR, CDR2 SFDVKD. Trimming stripped 5 bases from V and 9 bases from J, with 19 bases between. This chain's CDR3 is CATSGLAREKGQYF. Here the CDR3 DNA reads TGTGCCACCAGTGGTCTTGCAAGGGAGAAGGGGCAGTACTTC.

This clone came up a few times. The chain recombines TRBV19 with TRBJ2-3, with D hard to call. In germline, CDR1 is LNHDA, CDR2 SQIVND (reference sequence). V gave up 8 bases and J gave up 1 base, with 13 bases separating them. The CDR3 is 14 amino acids. CDR3 in amino acids: CASPPIPGTDTQYF. The CDR3 bases are TGTGCCAGTCCCCCTATTCCGGGCACAGATACGCAGTATTTT. The full variable domain, rest sourced from reference TRBV19 and TRBJ2-3, is DGGITQSPKYLFRKEGQNVTLSCEQNLNHDAMYWYRQDPGQGLRLIYYSQIVNDFQKGDIAEGYSVSREKKESFPLTVTSAQKNPTAFYLCASPPIPGTDTQYFGPGTRLTVL.

The V gene is TRBV12-3 or TRBV12-4, the J gene TRBJ1-2; tentative D call: TRBD1 (6 bases). The CDR3 runs to 13 residues. V was clipped by 6 bases and J by 6 bases, with 14 bases between them. In DNA, the CDR3 is TGTGCCAGCAGATCCCTAACAGGGAATGGCTACACCTTC. This sequence encodes CASRSLTGNGYTF.

The chain carries TRBV7-6 and TRBJ2-5, with D tentatively TRBD2 (7 bases). Looked up from germline, CDR1 is SGHVS and CDR2 is FNYEAQ. This CDR3 comprises 16 residues. V dropped 0 bases and J dropped 4 bases, with 15 bases sitting between them. The CDR3 protein is CASSLAVKGEGETQYF. Written as DNA, the CDR3 is TGTGCCAGCAGCTTAGCGGTTAAGGGGGAGGGAGAGACCCAGTACTTC.

This clone has only one observation. The chain recombines TRBV2 with TRBJ1-5, with 10 bases matching TRBD1. CDR3 length: 14 residues. With 8 bases clipped from V and 4 bases from J, the junction kept 5 bases outside the gene matches. Germline V gives CDR1 SNHLY, CDR2 FYNNEI. CDR3 bases: TGTGCCAGCTGCAGGGACAGGGGTAATCAGCCCCAGCATTTT. It yields the protein CASCRDRGNQPQHF.